The clone carrying this T cell receptor beta chain was counted once. The antigen is undetermined. This specimen comes from a study of graft-versus-host responses after intestinal transplantation. Study-wide results and limits: GvH clones occurred in recipient marrow; some first appeared in ileum or blood.

The CDR3 covers 13 residues. V was shortened by 6 bases and J by 6 bases, with 11 bases between the two germline ends. The V gene's germline CDR1 is LNHDA and CDR2 SQIVND (reference sequence). Assay used: immunoSEQ multiplex PCR; TCRdb lists only in-frame clones, some missing. The sample lists 30,000 or so clones, about 79% occurring once. The receptor was isolated from a human donor who received an intestinal transplant. Sequencing used unstimulated CD8+ T cells sorted from spleen or lymph node cells, obtained before intestinal transplant. The chain combines TRBV19 with TRBJ1-4, with D maybe TRBD1 (6 bases). DNA for the CDR3: TGTGCCAGTAGCCCCAGGGGTTATGAAAAACTGTTTTTT. Amino acids: CASSPRGYEKLFF.